This is a list of T cell receptor beta chains from one sample in a study of response to subunit inactivated influenza vaccine. TCRdb recomputed calls from the RT-PCR reads with MiXCR, one row per CDR3 protein. The data hold about 520,000 distinct CDR3 sequences, with 25% observed a single time. The specimen comprised CD4+ T cells sorted from PBMCs, sampled 4 to 6 days after vaccination. These receptors were taken from a man aged 45-65 years who received an inactivated influenza vaccine. The CDR3 runs from the conserved cysteine through the conserved F or W. The D gene is left open where the match is weak. Expanded clones are given a class, and other clones once, few, many or no size at all.

j_gene,len,v_gene,d_gene,abundance,CDR3nt,CDR3aa
TRBJ2-1,18,TRBV11-2,-,few,TGTGCCAGCAGCTTATTTCGGGGCTCTTCCCCATCCTACAATGAGCAGTTCTTC,CASSLFRGSSPSYNEQFF
TRBJ1-6,12,TRBV12-3/TRBV12-4,-,few,TGTGCCAGCAGTACAAGCAATTCACCCCTCCACTTT,CASSTSNSPLHF
TRBJ2-3,15,TRBV20-1,TRBD2,few,TGCAGTGCTAGATGGACTAGCGGGGGCACAGATACGCAGTATTTT,CSARWTSGGTDTQYF
TRBJ2-7,15,TRBV18,TRBD1,few,TGTGCCAGCTCACGACTGACAGGGAGCTCCTACGAGCAGTACTTC,CASSRLTGSSYEQYF
TRBJ2-5,16,TRBV6-5,-,few,TGTGCCAGCAGTTACTCGCTAGTAATGGGGCAAGAGACCCAGTACTTC,CASSYSLVMGQETQYF
TRBJ2-1,13,TRBV3-1,-,-,TGTGCCAGCAGCCCGGCAAGGAGAAATGAGCAGTTCTTC,CASSPARRNEQFF
TRBJ1-1,13,TRBV29-1,-,few,TGCAGCGTTGAGGAGTCACAGAACACTGAAGCTTTCTTT,CSVEESQNTEAFF
TRBJ1-5,13,TRBV29-1,TRBD1,-,TGCAGCGTTGGGACAGGGGGCAATCAGCCCCAGCATTTT,CSVGTGGNQPQHF
TRBJ2-1,11,TRBV12-3/TRBV12-4,-,-,TGTGCCAGCAGTTTAGCGAAACCACTTGTCTTC,CASSLAKPLVF
TRBJ1-2,14,TRBV7-8,TRBD1,-,TGTGCCAGCAGCTTGCTACGGGACAGCTATGGCTACACCTTC,CASSLLRDSYGYTF
TRBJ2-5,15,TRBV20-1,TRBD1,-,TGCAGTGCCAGCACCATTGACAGGGGCCGGGAGACCCAGTACTTC,CSASTIDRGRETQYF
TRBJ1-6,18,TRBV12-3/TRBV12-4,TRBD1,-,TGTGCCAGCAGTCCAAGCAGACAGGGGATCTCCTATAATTCACCCCTCCACTTT,CASSPSRQGISYNSPLHF
TRBJ1-2,16,TRBV7-8,-,many,TGTGCCAGCAGCTTGGCGGAGGGTCGTTTTAGCTATGGCTACACCTTC,CASSLAEGRFSYGYTF
TRBJ2-1,13,TRBV19,TRBD2,few,TGTGCCAGTAGTTTCAAGCGGGGGAATGAGCAGTTCTTC,CASSFKRGNEQFF
TRBJ2-5,14,TRBV5-1,-,-,TGCGCCAGCAAAAGCCTGGGATACCAAGAGACCCAGTACTTC,CASKSLGYQETQYF
TRBJ2-1,12,TRBV20-1,-,few,TGCAGTGCTAGTAACGGCTACAATGAGCAGTTCTTC,CSASNGYNEQFF
TRBJ2-5,15,TRBV4-3,-,-,TGCGCCAGCAGCCAAGATGCGGCCCTCGGAGAGACCCAGTACTTC,CASSQDAALGETQYF
TRBJ1-1,19,TRBV4-1,-,-,TGCGCCAGCAGCGGAGGGGTTCCGATGGGGTCGGCCTTTAACACTGAAGCTTTCTTT,CASSGGVPMGSAFNTEAFF